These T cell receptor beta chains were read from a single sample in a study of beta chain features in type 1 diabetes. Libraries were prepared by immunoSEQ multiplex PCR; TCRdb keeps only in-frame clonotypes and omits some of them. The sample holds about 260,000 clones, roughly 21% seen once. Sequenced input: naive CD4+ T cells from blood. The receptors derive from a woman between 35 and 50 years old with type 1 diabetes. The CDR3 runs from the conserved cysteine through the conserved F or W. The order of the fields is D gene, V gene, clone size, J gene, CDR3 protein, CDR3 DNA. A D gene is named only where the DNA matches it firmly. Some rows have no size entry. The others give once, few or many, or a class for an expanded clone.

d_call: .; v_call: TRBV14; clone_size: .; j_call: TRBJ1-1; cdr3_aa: CASSQGALGRAEAFF; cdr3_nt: TGTGCCAGCAGCCAAGGGGCCCTGGGGCGCGCTGAAGCTTTCTTT
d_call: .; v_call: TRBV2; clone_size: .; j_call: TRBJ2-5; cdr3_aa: CASSADRKWTQYF; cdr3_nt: TGTGCCAGCAGCGCGGACAGAAAATGGACCCAGTACTTC
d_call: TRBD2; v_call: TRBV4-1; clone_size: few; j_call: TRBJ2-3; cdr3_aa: CASSQGRASGPSDTQYF; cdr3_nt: TGCGCCAGCAGCCAGGGACGGGCTAGCGGACCGTCGGATACGCAGTATTTT
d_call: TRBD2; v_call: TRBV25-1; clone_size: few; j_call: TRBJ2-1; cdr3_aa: CASSEWSAGVNEQFF; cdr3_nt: TGTGCCAGCAGTGAATGGTCGGCGGGAGTGAATGAGCAGTTCTTC
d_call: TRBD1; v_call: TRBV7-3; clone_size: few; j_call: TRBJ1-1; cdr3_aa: CASSNQGGTEAFF; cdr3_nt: TGTGCCAGCAGCAACCAGGGGGGCACTGAAGCTTTCTTT
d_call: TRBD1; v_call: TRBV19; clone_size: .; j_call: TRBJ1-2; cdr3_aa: CASSIEDRGGYTF; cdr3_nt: TGTGCCAGTAGTATCGAGGACAGGGGCGGCTACACCTTC
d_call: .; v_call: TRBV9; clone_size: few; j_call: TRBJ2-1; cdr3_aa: CASSVGENEQFF; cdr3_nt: TGTGCCAGCAGCGTTGGGGAGAATGAGCAGTTCTTC
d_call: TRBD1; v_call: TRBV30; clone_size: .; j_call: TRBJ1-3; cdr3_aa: CACPRDSSGNTIYF; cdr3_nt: TGTGCCTGCCCCCGGGACAGCTCTGGAAACACCATATATTTT
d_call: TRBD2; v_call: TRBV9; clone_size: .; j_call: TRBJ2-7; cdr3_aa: CASSVSSGGAYEQYF; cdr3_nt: TGTGCCAGCAGCGTATCTAGCGGGGGGGCCTACGAGCAGTACTTC
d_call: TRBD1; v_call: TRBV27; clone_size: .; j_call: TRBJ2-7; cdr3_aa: CASSSGQGPPYEQYF; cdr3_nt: TGTGCCAGCAGTTCGGGACAGGGGCCCCCCTACGAGCAGTACTTC
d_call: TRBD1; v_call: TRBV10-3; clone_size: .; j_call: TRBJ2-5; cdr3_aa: CAIRDRGETQYF; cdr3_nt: TGTGCCATCAGGGACAGGGGTGAGACCCAGTACTTC
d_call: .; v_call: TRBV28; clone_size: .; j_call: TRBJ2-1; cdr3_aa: CASRLRGGEQFF; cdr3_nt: TGTGCCAGCAGACTGAGGGGGGGCGAGCAGTTCTTC
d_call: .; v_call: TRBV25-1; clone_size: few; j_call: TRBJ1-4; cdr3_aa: CASSVSGTLNEKLFF; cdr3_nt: TGTGCCAGCAGTGTCTCCGGGACACTTAATGAAAAACTGTTTTTT
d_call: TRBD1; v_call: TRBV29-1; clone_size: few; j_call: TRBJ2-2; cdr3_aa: CSVAPGQGMSTGELFF; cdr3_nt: TGCAGCGTTGCACCGGGACAGGGGATGAGCACCGGGGAGCTGTTTTTT
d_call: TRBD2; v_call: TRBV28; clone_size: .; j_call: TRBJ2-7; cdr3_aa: CASSSPALAGGLYEQYF; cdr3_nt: TGTGCCAGCAGTTCCCCCGCCCTGGCGGGAGGGCTGTACGAGCAGTACTTC
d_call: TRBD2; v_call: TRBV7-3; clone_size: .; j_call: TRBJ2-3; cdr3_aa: CASSSGLARGADTQYF; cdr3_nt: TGTGCCAGCAGCTCGGGACTAGCGAGGGGAGCGGATACGCAGTATTTT
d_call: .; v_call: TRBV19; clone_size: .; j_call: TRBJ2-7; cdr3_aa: CASSLRSRGPYEQYF; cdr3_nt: TGTGCCAGTAGCCTCCGGAGCAGGGGTCCCTACGAGCAGTACTTC
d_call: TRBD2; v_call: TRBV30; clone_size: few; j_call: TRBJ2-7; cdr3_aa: CAWSHGGGERQYF; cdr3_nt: TGTGCCTGGAGTCACGGTGGGGGGGAGAGGCAGTACTTC
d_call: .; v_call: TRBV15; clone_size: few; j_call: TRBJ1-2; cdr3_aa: CATSRDGREGREGYTF; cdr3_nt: TGTGCCACCAGCAGAGATGGGCGAGAGGGAAGAGAAGGCTACACCTTC
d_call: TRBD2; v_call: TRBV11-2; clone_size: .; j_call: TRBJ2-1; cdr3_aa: CASLEGLAGNEQFF; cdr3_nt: TGTGCCAGTCTCGAGGGACTAGCAGGAAATGAGCAGTTCTTC
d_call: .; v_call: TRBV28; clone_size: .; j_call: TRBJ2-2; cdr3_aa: CASSLYQRVKLFF; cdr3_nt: TGTGCCAGCAGTTTATATCAGCGGGTGAAGCTGTTTTTT
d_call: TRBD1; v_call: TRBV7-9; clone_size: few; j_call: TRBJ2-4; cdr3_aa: CASSLAGTGYEYF; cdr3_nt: TGTGCCAGCAGCTTAGCTGGGACAGGCTACGAGTACTTC
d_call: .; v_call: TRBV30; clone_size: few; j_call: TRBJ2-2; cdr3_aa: CAWSGALDTGELFF; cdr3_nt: TGTGCCTGGAGTGGCGCTTTGGACACCGGGGAGCTGTTTTTT
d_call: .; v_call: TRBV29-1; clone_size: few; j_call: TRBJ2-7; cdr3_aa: CSVVLGQGTYEQYF; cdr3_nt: TGCAGCGTTGTTCTAGGCCAGGGCACCTACGAGCAGTACTTC
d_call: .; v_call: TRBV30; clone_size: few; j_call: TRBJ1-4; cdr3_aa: CAWMTEEKLFF; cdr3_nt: TGTGCCTGGATGACGGAGGAAAAACTGTTTTTT
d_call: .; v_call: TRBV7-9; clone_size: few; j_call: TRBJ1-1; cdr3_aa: CATLEVWTEAFF; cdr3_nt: TGTGCCACCCTAGAGGTCTGGACTGAAGCTTTCTTT
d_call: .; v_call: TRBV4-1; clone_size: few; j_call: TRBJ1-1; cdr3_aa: CASSQRPDTEAFF; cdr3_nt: TGCGCCAGCAGCCAGAGGCCGGACACTGAAGCTTTCTTT